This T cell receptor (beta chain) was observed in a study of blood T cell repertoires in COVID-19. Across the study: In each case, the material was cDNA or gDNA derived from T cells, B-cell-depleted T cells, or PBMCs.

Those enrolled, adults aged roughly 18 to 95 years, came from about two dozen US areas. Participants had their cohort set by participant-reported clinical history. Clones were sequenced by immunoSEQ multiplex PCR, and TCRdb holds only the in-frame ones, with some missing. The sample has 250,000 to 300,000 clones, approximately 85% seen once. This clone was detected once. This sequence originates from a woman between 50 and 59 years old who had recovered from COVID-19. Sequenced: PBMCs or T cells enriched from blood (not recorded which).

The CDR3 loop reads CASSEAGGLVTEAFF. Written as DNA, the CDR3 is TGTGCCAGCAGTGAAGCCGGGGGGCTAGTCACTGAAGCTTTCTTT. This rearrangement joins TRBV2 to TRBJ1-1, with D maybe TRBD1 (6 bases). CDR1 and CDR2 (germline): SNHLY, FYNNEI. Deletions cut 0 bases from V and 4 bases from J, with 12 bases between. This CDR3 is 15 amino acids long.